A few counts support the clone carrying this TCR beta chain. The data were taken from a study of early T cells in non-severe SARS-CoV-2 infection. TCRdb re-called the 5' RACE reads through MiXCR, storing one row per CDR3 protein. This table holds 65,000 to 70,000 distinct CDR3 sequences, about 12% found once. Trimming took 2 bases from V and 6 from J; bases not matched to a gene: 5. From germline, CDR1 is SGHNT and CDR2 YYREEE (reference sequence). The CDR3 is made up of 14 amino acids. The clonotype comes from an adult who was a healthcare worker with PCR-confirmed SARS-CoV-2 infection or an uninfected control (not recorded which). The V gene is TRBV5-4, the J gene TRBJ2-5, with TRBD2 identical over 9 bases. The sample comprised whole blood. This chain's CDR3 is CASSLAGGQKTQYF. Written as DNA, the CDR3 is TGTGCCAGCAGCTTAGCGGGGGGACAGAAGACCCAGTACTTC.